Here is one T cell receptor beta chain with its context. This receptor's antigen is unknown. Per-nucleotide qualities are absent, and no much larger clonotype sits a single base away. From its cysteine to its phenylalanine, the CDR3 spans 20 amino acids. Only the CDR3 DNA is retained, 60 bases long and in frame from the first base. Clipping removes 5 bases from V and 7 bases from J, with 24 as the unmatched junction base count. From a lookup of the germline V gene (reference sequence), CDR1 and CDR2 are SEHNR and FQNEAQ. This sample stems from a study of blood T cell repertoires in COVID-19 (TCRdb year 2020). About the full investigation: Samples from collaborators originated in the United States, Italy and Spain and spanned both the acute and convalescent phases of COVID-19. The material from the prospective study consisted of cDNA or gDNA derived from T cells, B-cell-depleted T cells, or PBMCs. The dataset comprised deeply sampled blood TCRbeta repertoires from subjects exposed to, actively infected with, or recovered from COVID-19. A freely available public database, intended as a resource for researchers studying the immune response to SARS-CoV-2, is where the repertoires were released. Samples were obtained from the ongoing ImmuneRACE study (first 160 participants) and from over 1,000 subjects provided by 6 global collaborators. Sample metadata almost always included a de-identified subject ID, COVID-19 status, age in years and sex. Where HLA class I and class II types were available, the types were taken from metadata supplied by the sample provider, not from assay-based typing. Findings and caveats that apply to the study as a whole: How much clinical and demographic metadata was included differed by source and by participant, and the metadata was provided uncurated.

TCRbeta CDR3 regions were amplified from genomic DNA by means of the immunoSEQ Assay, a bias-controlled multiplex PCR. In the source study's methods: Within the assay, amplification of reference gene primers was used to estimate how many nucleated cells each sample contained. To quantify the absolute abundance of each unique TCRbeta CDR3 rearrangement, sequence reads were collapsed and filtered. For each sample, productive Simpson clonality was calculated as the square root of Simpson's diversity index across productive rearrangements. The table was pulled from immuneACCESS by TCRdb, which kept in-frame rearrangements only. Such tables lose some clones; where checked, under half of the loss comes from unresolved V genes, and the rest has no known cause. Clone size and the V and J calls come from that table; the DNA yielded D and trimming. Here the sample has around 150,000 clones; around 80% occur a single time. Of the sample, about 4% is held by the ten largest clones.

Whole blood was collected in K2EDTA tubes by collaborating institutions according to the institutions' own protocols. For TCRbeta analysis, collaborator samples were shipped as frozen whole blood, as isolated PBMCs, or as DNA extracted from either sample type. The receptor comes from a man in his 60s with acute or convalescent COVID-19. What was sequenced was peripheral blood. Here the chain combines TRBV7-9 and TRBJ2-1; 9 bases in between match TRBD2. The nucleotide sequence is given as TGTGCCAGCAGCACCCAGACAGAATACCTACTAGCGGGCCTCTCTAATGAGCAGTTCTTC. This translates into CASSTQTEYLLAGLSNEQFF.